This T cell receptor (beta chain) was sequenced in a study of blood T cells in healthy people across ages. General study points: It was not known whether donors were CMV positive (a possible confounder of expanded clonotype changes).

Worth noting for this clonotype: The target antigen is unknown.

V was shortened by 5 bases and J by 3 bases, with 15 bases between the two germline ends. Germline CDR1 reads SGHRS; CDR2 reads YFSETQ. The length of the CDR3 is 14 residues. Isolating PBMCs gave at least 6.5 million of these cells per sample. Together with a sample-barcoded 5' primer, a J-beta primer mix was included in a second PCR lasting about 6 to 11 cycles. Every cDNA was tagged by a template-switch adaptor with 12 random nucleotides. TCRdb called the 5' RACE reads again in MiXCR, with one record for every CDR3 protein. Here the sample spans 1.6 million or so distinct CDR3 sequences, around 35% being singletons.

This sequence joins TRBV5-1 and TRBJ2-7; possibly TRBD2 for D (6 bases). The sample was blood. The clonotype comes from a woman aged 30 to 39 in good health. CDR3 sequence: CASRPTGDLYEQYF. In DNA form, the CDR3 reads TGCGCCAGCAGACCGACGGGGGACCTCTACGAGCAGTACTTC.